This T cell receptor (beta chain) is from a study of blood T cell repertoires in COVID-19. Study context: COVID-19 samples from acute and convalescent phases originated in the United States, Italy and Spain. PBMCs, B-cell-depleted T cells, or T cells provided the cDNA or gDNA that made up the material.

Germline V lookup: CDR1 SGHAT, CDR2 FQNNGV. J gave up 6 bases and V 5 bases, and 8 bases lay outside the gene matches. The CDR3 has 14 residues. Measured with immunoSEQ multiplex PCR; TCRdb has only the in-frame clones, and not every one. The sample consists of tens of thousands of clones, 86% of them appearing once. This sequence originates from a man aged 50 or older with active or convalescent COVID-19. The chain recombines TRBV11-2 with TRBJ2-3; 7 nucleotides agree with TRBD1. The sequenced sample consisted of peripheral blood. CDR3 loop: CASSAGTVVDTQYF. The CDR3 region has the DNA TGTGCCAGCAGCGCCGGGACAGTTGTTGATACGCAGTATTTT.